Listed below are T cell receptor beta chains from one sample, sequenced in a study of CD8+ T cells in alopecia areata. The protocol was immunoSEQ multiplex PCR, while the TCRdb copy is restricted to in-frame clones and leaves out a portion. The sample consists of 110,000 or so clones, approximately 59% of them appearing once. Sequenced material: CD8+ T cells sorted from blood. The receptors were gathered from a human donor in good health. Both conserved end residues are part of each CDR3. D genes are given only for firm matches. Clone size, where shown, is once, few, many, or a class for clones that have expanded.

cdr3_nt: TGCAGCGTTCGAGGTGAGGGGAGCTCCTACGAGCAGTACTTC; cdr3_aa: CSVRGEGSSYEQYF; j_call: TRBJ2-7; v_call: TRBV29-1; clone_size: .; d_call: .
cdr3_nt: TGCAGCGTTGACTTCTTTAGCTATGGCTACACCTTC; cdr3_aa: CSVDFFSYGYTF; j_call: TRBJ1-2; v_call: TRBV29-1; clone_size: .; d_call: .
cdr3_nt: TGTGCCGCGGCAAGGGGGCGCAGCACCGGGGAGCTGTTTTTT; cdr3_aa: CAAARGRSTGELFF; j_call: TRBJ2-2; v_call: TRBV7-6; clone_size: few; d_call: TRBD1
cdr3_nt: TGTGCCAGCAGTTACTTGAGGAACGGTGGGAACACTGAAGCTTTCTTT; cdr3_aa: CASSYLRNGGNTEAFF; j_call: TRBJ1-1; v_call: TRBV6-5; clone_size: .; d_call: .
cdr3_nt: TGTGCCAGCAGCTTTGTAGGGCCGAGCTCCTACAATGAGCAGTTCTTC; cdr3_aa: CASSFVGPSSYNEQFF; j_call: TRBJ2-1; v_call: TRBV7-6; clone_size: once; d_call: .
cdr3_nt: TGCAGCGTTGAAGACGGCCTCTACACCGGGGAGCTGTTTTTT; cdr3_aa: CSVEDGLYTGELFF; j_call: TRBJ2-2; v_call: TRBV29-1; clone_size: .; d_call: .
cdr3_nt: TGTGCCAGCAGGGGCAGGGGGAACACTGAAGCTTTCTTT; cdr3_aa: CASRGRGNTEAFF; j_call: TRBJ1-1; v_call: TRBV13; clone_size: .; d_call: .
cdr3_nt: TGTGCCAGCAGTTCGCCCTTAGACAGGCTGAACACTGAAGCTTTCTTT; cdr3_aa: CASSSPLDRLNTEAFF; j_call: TRBJ1-1; v_call: TRBV5-6; clone_size: few; d_call: .
cdr3_nt: TGCAGCGTTGTGGGGTCCGTTGAGACTAGCGGCCCCAATGAGCAGTTCTTC; cdr3_aa: CSVVGSVETSGPNEQFF; j_call: TRBJ2-1; v_call: TRBV29-1; clone_size: few; d_call: TRBD2
cdr3_nt: TGCGCCAGCAGCTTGGGAGTGCGGCTCAGCCTAATCGATGAGCAGTTCTTC; cdr3_aa: CASSLGVRLSLIDEQFF; j_call: TRBJ2-1; v_call: TRBV5-1; clone_size: once; d_call: .
cdr3_nt: TGTGCCTGGAGTGACTATCTCGAGCAGTTCTTC; cdr3_aa: CAWSDYLEQFF; j_call: TRBJ2-1; v_call: TRBV30; clone_size: .; d_call: .
cdr3_nt: TGTGCCAGCAGCTCCACCCGCCGGGAGACCCAGTACTTC; cdr3_aa: CASSSTRRETQYF; j_call: TRBJ2-5; v_call: TRBV7-8; clone_size: few; d_call: .
cdr3_nt: TGTGCCAGCAGCTTGGGACTAGCGGCCTCCTACGAGCAGTACTTC; cdr3_aa: CASSLGLAASYEQYF; j_call: TRBJ2-7; v_call: TRBV7-6; clone_size: few; d_call: TRBD2
cdr3_nt: TGTGCCAGCAGCTTAAAGCAGTCAGAGCTGTTTTTT; cdr3_aa: CASSLKQSELFF; j_call: TRBJ2-2; v_call: TRBV7-9; clone_size: few; d_call: .
cdr3_nt: TGTGCCAGCAGCTTGGTGGGGGGGCCCGACACAGATACGCAGTATTTT; cdr3_aa: CASSLVGGPDTDTQYF; j_call: TRBJ2-3; v_call: TRBV5-4; clone_size: .; d_call: .
cdr3_nt: TGTGCCAGCAGCGCCGGCGGTGCCATCTACGAGCAGTACTTC; cdr3_aa: CASSAGGAIYEQYF; j_call: TRBJ2-7; v_call: TRBV9; clone_size: few; d_call: .
cdr3_nt: TGTGCCAGCAGTTCAATTCCGGGCCCCTTTACGCAGTATTTT; cdr3_aa: CASSSIPGPFTQYF; j_call: TRBJ2-3; v_call: TRBV6-5; clone_size: few; d_call: .
cdr3_nt: TGCGCCAGCAGCCAAGGACAGGGGATGCGAGGCCAAGAGACCCAGTACTTC; cdr3_aa: CASSQGQGMRGQETQYF; j_call: TRBJ2-5; v_call: TRBV23-1; clone_size: few; d_call: TRBD1
cdr3_nt: TGTGCCAGCAGCTTAAACAGGGCTGAGACCCAGTACTTC; cdr3_aa: CASSLNRAETQYF; j_call: TRBJ2-5; v_call: TRBV7-9; clone_size: .; d_call: .
cdr3_nt: TGTGCCAGCGAGAGCTCGAGCGGGGATCAAGAGACCCAGTACTTC; cdr3_aa: CASESSSGDQETQYF; j_call: TRBJ2-5; v_call: TRBV7-9; clone_size: .; d_call: TRBD2
cdr3_nt: TGTGCCAGCAGTGAAGACAGGGCTAAGAACACTGAAGCTTTCTTT; cdr3_aa: CASSEDRAKNTEAFF; j_call: TRBJ1-1; v_call: TRBV2; clone_size: .; d_call: .
cdr3_nt: TGTGCCAGCAGACAACAGGGTGGCGAGCAGTACTTC; cdr3_aa: CASRQQGGEQYF; j_call: TRBJ2-7; v_call: TRBV7-8; clone_size: few; d_call: .
cdr3_nt: TGCGCCAGCAGCCAAGCCTGGGGACAGACACCCTATGGCTACACCTTC; cdr3_aa: CASSQAWGQTPYGYTF; j_call: TRBJ1-2; v_call: TRBV4-3; clone_size: .; d_call: TRBD1
cdr3_nt: TGTGCCAGCAGCAACGGACAGTGGAGCTACGAGCAGTACTTC; cdr3_aa: CASSNGQWSYEQYF; j_call: TRBJ2-7; v_call: TRBV5-5; clone_size: .; d_call: .
cdr3_nt: TGTGCCAGCAGCTTGCCCGGAGCCCGCACAGATACGCAGTATTTT; cdr3_aa: CASSLPGARTDTQYF; j_call: TRBJ2-3; v_call: TRBV11-2; clone_size: .; d_call: .
cdr3_nt: TGTGCCAGCAGCTTAGGGGTGGGGACGCCGGACGAGCAGTTCTTC; cdr3_aa: CASSLGVGTPDEQFF; j_call: TRBJ2-1; v_call: TRBV7-9; clone_size: .; d_call: .
cdr3_nt: TGTGCCAGCAGTTTGAACAGGGGTCGGTCTGAAGCTTTCTTT; cdr3_aa: CASSLNRGRSEAFF; j_call: TRBJ1-1; v_call: TRBV7-2; clone_size: .; d_call: TRBD1
cdr3_nt: TGCAGCGTTGAACACTACTACAATGAGCAGTTCTTC; cdr3_aa: CSVEHYYNEQFF; j_call: TRBJ2-1; v_call: TRBV29-1; clone_size: .; d_call: .
cdr3_nt: TGTGCCAGCAGCTATGGGACTAGCGGGGGACAAGAGACCCAGTACTTC; cdr3_aa: CASSYGTSGGQETQYF; j_call: TRBJ2-5; v_call: TRBV7-2; clone_size: .; d_call: TRBD2
cdr3_nt: TGCGCCAGCAGCCCGTCGGACAGGGAGAATTCACCCCTCCACTTT; cdr3_aa: CASSPSDRENSPLHF; j_call: TRBJ1-6; v_call: TRBV4-1; clone_size: .; d_call: TRBD1
cdr3_nt: TGTGCCAGCAGTGATCGGACAGGGGACTACAATGAGCAGTTCTTC; cdr3_aa: CASSDRTGDYNEQFF; j_call: TRBJ2-1; v_call: TRBV6-1; clone_size: .; d_call: TRBD1
cdr3_nt: TGTGCCAGCAGCTTAGTGGCCGGCTACCAAGAGACCCAGTACTTC; cdr3_aa: CASSLVAGYQETQYF; j_call: TRBJ2-5; v_call: TRBV7-2; clone_size: .; d_call: .
cdr3_nt: TGTGCCAGCAGTTCAAGACTAGCGGGGGAGGGCACAGATACGCAGTATTTT; cdr3_aa: CASSSRLAGEGTDTQYF; j_call: TRBJ2-3; v_call: TRBV28; clone_size: few; d_call: TRBD2
cdr3_nt: TGTGCCACCGACGGGGGCCATAGCACAGATACGCAGTATTTT; cdr3_aa: CATDGGHSTDTQYF; j_call: TRBJ2-3; v_call: TRBV15; clone_size: .; d_call: .
cdr3_nt: TGTGCCAGCAGTCTCACTGAGCAGTTCTTC; cdr3_aa: CASSLTEQFF; j_call: TRBJ2-1; v_call: TRBV25-1; clone_size: few; d_call: .
cdr3_nt: TGCGCCAGCAGCCAAATACTTGGACTGAGAGAAAAACTGTTTTTT; cdr3_aa: CASSQILGLREKLFF; j_call: TRBJ1-4; v_call: TRBV4-3; clone_size: .; d_call: .
cdr3_nt: TGTGCCAGCAGCCAAGATCGGCAGGGCACAGATACGCAGTATTTT; cdr3_aa: CASSQDRQGTDTQYF; j_call: TRBJ2-3; v_call: TRBV14; clone_size: few; d_call: .
cdr3_nt: TGTGCCAGCAGCGTAGGGGTTGGGGGCTACGAGCAGTACTTC; cdr3_aa: CASSVGVGGYEQYF; j_call: TRBJ2-7; v_call: TRBV9; clone_size: once; d_call: .
cdr3_nt: TGTGCCAGTAGTATATCACCGAACACTGAAGCTTTCTTT; cdr3_aa: CASSISPNTEAFF; j_call: TRBJ1-1; v_call: TRBV19; clone_size: .; d_call: .